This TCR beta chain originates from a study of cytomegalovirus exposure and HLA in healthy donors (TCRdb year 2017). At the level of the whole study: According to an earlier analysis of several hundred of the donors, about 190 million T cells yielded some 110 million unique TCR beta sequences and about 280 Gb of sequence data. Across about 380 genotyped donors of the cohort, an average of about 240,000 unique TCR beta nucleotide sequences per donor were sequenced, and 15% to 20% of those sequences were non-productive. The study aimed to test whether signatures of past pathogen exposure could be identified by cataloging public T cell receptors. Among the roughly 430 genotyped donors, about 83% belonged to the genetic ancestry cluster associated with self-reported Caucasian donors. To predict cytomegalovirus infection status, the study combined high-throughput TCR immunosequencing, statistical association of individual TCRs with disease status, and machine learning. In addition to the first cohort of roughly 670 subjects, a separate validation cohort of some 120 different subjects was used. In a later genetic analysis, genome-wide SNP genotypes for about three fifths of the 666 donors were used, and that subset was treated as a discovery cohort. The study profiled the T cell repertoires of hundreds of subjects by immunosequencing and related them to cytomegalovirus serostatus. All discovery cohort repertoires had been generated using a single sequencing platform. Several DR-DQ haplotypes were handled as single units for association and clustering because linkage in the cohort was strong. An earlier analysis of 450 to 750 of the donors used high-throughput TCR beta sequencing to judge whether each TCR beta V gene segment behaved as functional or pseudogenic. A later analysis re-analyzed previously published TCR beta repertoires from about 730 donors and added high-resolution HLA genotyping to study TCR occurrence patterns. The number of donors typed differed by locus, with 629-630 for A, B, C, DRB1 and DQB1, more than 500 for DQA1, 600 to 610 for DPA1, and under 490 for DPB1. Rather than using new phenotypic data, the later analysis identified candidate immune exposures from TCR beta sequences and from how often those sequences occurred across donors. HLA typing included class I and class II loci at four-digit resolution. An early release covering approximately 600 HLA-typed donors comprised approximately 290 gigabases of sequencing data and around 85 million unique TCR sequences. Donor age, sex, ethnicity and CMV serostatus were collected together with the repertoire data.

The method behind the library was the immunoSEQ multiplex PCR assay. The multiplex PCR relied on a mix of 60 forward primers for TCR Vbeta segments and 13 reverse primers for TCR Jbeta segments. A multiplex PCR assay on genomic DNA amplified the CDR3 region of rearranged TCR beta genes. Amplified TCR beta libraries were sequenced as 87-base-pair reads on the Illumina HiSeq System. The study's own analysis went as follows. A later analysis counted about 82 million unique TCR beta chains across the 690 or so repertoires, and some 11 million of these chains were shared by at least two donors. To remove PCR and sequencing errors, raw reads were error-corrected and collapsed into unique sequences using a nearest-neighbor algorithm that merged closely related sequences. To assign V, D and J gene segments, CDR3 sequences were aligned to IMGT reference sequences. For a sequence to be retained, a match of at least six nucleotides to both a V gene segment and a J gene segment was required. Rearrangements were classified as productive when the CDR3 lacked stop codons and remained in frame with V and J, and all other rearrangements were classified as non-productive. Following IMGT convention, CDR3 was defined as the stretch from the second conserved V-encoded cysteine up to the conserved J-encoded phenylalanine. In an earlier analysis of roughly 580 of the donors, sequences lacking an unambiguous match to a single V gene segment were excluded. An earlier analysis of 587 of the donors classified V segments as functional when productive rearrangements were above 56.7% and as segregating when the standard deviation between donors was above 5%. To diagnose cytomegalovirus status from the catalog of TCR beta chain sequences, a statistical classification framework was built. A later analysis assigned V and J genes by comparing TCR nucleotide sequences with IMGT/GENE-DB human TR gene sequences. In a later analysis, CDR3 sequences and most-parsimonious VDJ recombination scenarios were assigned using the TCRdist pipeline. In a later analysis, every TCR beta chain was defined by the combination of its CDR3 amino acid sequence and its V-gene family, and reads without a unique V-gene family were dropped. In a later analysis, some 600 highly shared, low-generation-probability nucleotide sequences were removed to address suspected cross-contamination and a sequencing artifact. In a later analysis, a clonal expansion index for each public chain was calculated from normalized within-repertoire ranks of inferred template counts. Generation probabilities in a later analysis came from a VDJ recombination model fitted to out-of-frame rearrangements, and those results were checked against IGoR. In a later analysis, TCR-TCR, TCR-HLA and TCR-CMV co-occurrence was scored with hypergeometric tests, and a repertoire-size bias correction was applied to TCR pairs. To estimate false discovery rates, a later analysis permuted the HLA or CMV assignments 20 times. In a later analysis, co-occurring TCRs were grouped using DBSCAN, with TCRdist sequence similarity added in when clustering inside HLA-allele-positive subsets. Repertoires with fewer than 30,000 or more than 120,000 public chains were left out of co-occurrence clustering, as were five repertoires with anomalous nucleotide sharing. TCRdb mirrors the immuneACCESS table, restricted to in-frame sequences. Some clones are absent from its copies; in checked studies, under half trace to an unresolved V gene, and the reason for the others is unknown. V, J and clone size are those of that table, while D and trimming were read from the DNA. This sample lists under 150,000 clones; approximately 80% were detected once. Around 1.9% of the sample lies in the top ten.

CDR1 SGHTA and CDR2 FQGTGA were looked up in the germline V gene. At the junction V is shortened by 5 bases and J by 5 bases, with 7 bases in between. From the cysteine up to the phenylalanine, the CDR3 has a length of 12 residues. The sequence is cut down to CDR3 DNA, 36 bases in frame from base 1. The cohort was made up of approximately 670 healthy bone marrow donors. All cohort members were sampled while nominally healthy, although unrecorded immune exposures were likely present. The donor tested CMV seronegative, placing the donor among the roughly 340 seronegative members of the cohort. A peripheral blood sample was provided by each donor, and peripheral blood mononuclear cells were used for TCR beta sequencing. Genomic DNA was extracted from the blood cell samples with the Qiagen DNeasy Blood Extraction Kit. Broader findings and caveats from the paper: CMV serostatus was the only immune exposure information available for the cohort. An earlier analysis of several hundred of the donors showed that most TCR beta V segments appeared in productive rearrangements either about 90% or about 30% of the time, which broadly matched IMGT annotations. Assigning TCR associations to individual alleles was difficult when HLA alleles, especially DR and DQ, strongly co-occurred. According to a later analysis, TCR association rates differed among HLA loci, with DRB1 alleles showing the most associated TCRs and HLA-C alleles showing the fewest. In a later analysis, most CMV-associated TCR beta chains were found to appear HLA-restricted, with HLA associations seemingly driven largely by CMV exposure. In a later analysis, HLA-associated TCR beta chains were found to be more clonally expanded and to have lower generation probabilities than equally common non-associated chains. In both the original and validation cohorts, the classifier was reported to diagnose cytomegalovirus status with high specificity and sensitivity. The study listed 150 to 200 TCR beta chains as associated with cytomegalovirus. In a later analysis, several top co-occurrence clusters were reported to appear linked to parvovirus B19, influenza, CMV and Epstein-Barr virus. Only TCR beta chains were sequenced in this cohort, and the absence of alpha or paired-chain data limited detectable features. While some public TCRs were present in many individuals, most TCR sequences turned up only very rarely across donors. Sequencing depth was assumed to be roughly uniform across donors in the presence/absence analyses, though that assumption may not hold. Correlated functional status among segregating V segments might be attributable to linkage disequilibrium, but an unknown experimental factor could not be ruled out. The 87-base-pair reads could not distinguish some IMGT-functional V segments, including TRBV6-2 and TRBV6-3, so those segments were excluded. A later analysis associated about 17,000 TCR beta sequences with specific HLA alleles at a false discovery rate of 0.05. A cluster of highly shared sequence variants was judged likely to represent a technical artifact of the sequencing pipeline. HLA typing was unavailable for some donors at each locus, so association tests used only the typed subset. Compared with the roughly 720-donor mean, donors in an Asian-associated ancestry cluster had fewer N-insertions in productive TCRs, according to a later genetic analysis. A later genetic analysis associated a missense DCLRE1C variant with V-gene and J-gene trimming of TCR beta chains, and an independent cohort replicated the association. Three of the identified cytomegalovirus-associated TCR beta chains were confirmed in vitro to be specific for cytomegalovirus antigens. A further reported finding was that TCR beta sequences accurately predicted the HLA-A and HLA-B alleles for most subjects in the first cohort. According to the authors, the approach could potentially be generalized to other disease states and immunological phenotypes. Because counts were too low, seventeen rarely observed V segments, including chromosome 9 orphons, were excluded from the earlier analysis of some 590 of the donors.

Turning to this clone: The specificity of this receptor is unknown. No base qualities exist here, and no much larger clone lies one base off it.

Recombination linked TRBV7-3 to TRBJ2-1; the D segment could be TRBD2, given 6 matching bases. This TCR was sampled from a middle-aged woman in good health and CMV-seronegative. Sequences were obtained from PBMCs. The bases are TGTGCCAGCAGCCAGCGGGACAATGAGCAGTTCTTC. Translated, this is CASSQRDNEQFF.